A single sample is the source of the 2 T cell receptor beta chains below, sequenced in a study of T cell changes during pregnancy in multiple sclerosis. Repertoires were generated with immunoSEQ multiplex PCR, while TCRdb's copy carries only in-frame clones and drops some. The sample includes 23,000 or so clones, roughly 86% seen only once; the top ten take about an eighth. The material was CD8+ T cells from peripheral blood mononuclear cells, obtained in the first trimester of pregnancy. Source of these receptors: a female donor in good health, enrolled as a control in a pregnancy study.

This clone was recorded a few times. The rearrangement uses TRBV7-8 and TRBJ2-1; D possibly corresponds to TRBD2 (5 bases). Germline assignment: CDR1 SGHVS and CDR2 FQNEAQ. Trimming shortened V by 0 bases and J by 6 bases, and 12 bases separated the two germline ends. The CDR3 sequence is 15 residues long. CDR3 sequence: CASSLAGEFINEQFF. The CDR3, as DNA: TGTGCCAGCAGCTTAGCGGGAGAGTTTATCAATGAGCAGTTCTTC.

V usage is TRBV28 and J usage is TRBJ2-5, with 8 bases identical to TRBD1. Germline CDR1 and CDR2: MDHEN and SYDVKM. CDR3 size: 16 residues. Trimming removed 5 bases from V and 4 bases from J; junction bases left unmatched: 12. CDR3 sequence: CASSPTKDREGETQYF. The CDR3 coding sequence is TGTGCCAGCAGTCCTACTAAGGACAGGGAAGGAGAGACCCAGTACTTC. Full variable domain (remainder filled in from reference TRBV28 and TRBJ2-5): DVKVTQSSRYLVKRTGEKVFLECVQDMDHENMFWYRQDPGLGLRLIYFSYDVKMKEKGDIPEGYSVSREKKERFSLILESASTNQTSMYLCASSPTKDREGETQYFGPGTRLLVL.